The rows below give T cell receptor beta chains drawn from one sample of a study of shared clonotypes between healthy human individuals. Sequencing was performed with immunoSEQ multiplex PCR; in TCRdb, only in-frame clones are kept and a portion is missing. The profile shows about half a million clones, over 75% of them singletons. Sequences were obtained from PBMCs. All receptors come from a woman in her forties in good health. Some clones in this sample may be carry-over from other donors' samples. Each CDR3 is given with its conserved first and last residue. Fields, in order: clone size, D gene, V gene, J gene, CDR3 DNA, CDR3 protein. The D gene is left open where the match is weak. Part of the rows lack a size; the others show once, few, many or a class for expanded clones.

>.|TRBD1|TRBV28|TRBJ2-6
TGTGCCAGCAGTTACCGGGGACAGGGGTCTGGGGCCAACGTCCTGACTTTC
CASSYRGQGSGANVLTF
>.|.|TRBV5-6|TRBJ2-2
TGTGCCAGCAGCTTGCTTTGGAGCGCCGGGGAGCTGTTTTTT
CASSLLWSAGELFF
>.|TRBD2|TRBV28|TRBJ2-7
TGTGCCAGCAGTTCCCAGACTAGCGGGAGTGACGAGCAGTACTTC
CASSSQTSGSDEQYF
>.|TRBD2|TRBV10-2|TRBJ2-1
TGCGCCAGCTCCCTATCGGCGGGGGGGGCCGGGGAGCAGTTCTTC
CASSLSAGGAGEQFF
>.|TRBD1|TRBV15|TRBJ2-2
TGTGCCACCAGCAGAGGAGACAGGGTTACCGGGGAGCTGTTTTTT
CATSRGDRVTGELFF
>.|.|TRBV10-3|TRBJ1-5
TGTGCCATCAGCGAGACAGGTCCAATGGGGCCCCAGCATTTT
CAISETGPMGPQHF
>.|TRBD2|TRBV30|TRBJ2-1
TGTGCCTCCGCGACTAGCGGGAGCTCCTACAATGAGCAGTTCTTC
CASATSGSSYNEQFF
>few|.|TRBV9|TRBJ2-6
TGTGCCAGCAGCCTTTGGAAGTCTGGGGCCAACGTCCTGACTTTC
CASSLWKSGANVLTF
>.|.|TRBV7-9|TRBJ1-1
TGTGCCAGCAGCTTATCAGGGGCGTCCACTGAAGCTTTCTTT
CASSLSGASTEAFF
>.|TRBD2|TRBV13|TRBJ2-7
TGTGCCAGCAGCCCCAGGACTAGCGGAGGAGGGGAGCAGTACTTC
CASSPRTSGGGEQYF
>.|.|TRBV18|TRBJ2-2
TGTGCCAGCTCACCGACTAAGGAAGGGTACACCGGGGAGCTGTTTTTT
CASSPTKEGYTGELFF
>.|.|TRBV19|TRBJ2-6
TGTGCCAGTACGCCTTTCCCCTCTGGGGCCAACGTCCTGACTTTC
CASTPFPSGANVLTF
>.|.|TRBV4-2|TRBJ2-7
TGTGCCAGCAGCCAAGATATGCCTAGCGTCTACGAGCAGTACTTC
CASSQDMPSVYEQYF
>.|TRBD2|TRBV6-5|TRBJ2-5
TGTGCCAGCAGTCCTCTTAGCGGGGGGCAAGAGACCCAGTACTTC
CASSPLSGGQETQYF
>.|.|TRBV2|TRBJ2-5
TGTGCCAGCCGACGAGGGCCTGGAGAGACCCAGTACTTC
CASRRGPGETQYF
>.|TRBD1|TRBV11-2|TRBJ2-7
TGTGCCAGCAGCTTAGATCGGCTTTCGACAGGGACCTACGAGCAGTACTTC
CASSLDRLSTGTYEQYF
>.|TRBD1|TRBV19|TRBJ2-6
TGTGCCACCAAGCGACAGGGGATGACTAGTGGGGCCAACGTCCTGACTTTC
CATKRQGMTSGANVLTF
>.|TRBD1|TRBV19|TRBJ1-2
TGTGCCAGTAAGACAGGGGACCAACAAAACTATGGCTACACCTTC
CASKTGDQQNYGYTF
>few|TRBD1|TRBV28|TRBJ1-4
TGTGCCAGCAGTTGGTTGGGACAGGGGGATGAAAAACTGTTTTTT
CASSWLGQGDEKLFF
>.|.|TRBV4-1|TRBJ2-3
TGCGCCAGCAGCCAAGGCCCAGGACAAAGCACAGATACGCAGTATTTT
CASSQGPGQSTDTQYF
>.|.|TRBV15|TRBJ2-3
TGTGCCACCAGCATTGACTTTGGGTTTTACACAGATACGCAGTATTTT
CATSIDFGFYTDTQYF
>.|.|TRBV7-2|TRBJ2-7
TGTGCCAGCAGCCCCGCCGGGGTAGAAGAGCAGTACTTC
CASSPAGVEEQYF
>.|.|TRBV23-1|TRBJ1-3
.
CEGLCASRSRPGWSGNTIYF
>.|.|TRBV6-5|TRBJ1-5
TGTGCCAGCAGTCCGGGGAGCAATCAGCCCCAGCATTTT
CASSPGSNQPQHF
>.|TRBD1|TRBV19|TRBJ2-7
TGTGCCAGTAGTATGAGAGGGGGCGGCTACGAGCAGTACTTC
CASSMRGGGYEQYF
>.|TRBD1|TRBV7-8|TRBJ2-2
TGTGCCAGCAGCTCCCCGGACAGGGACACCGGGGAGCTGTTTTTT
CASSSPDRDTGELFF
>.|.|TRBV7-6|TRBJ2-7
TGTGCCAGCAGCTTAGAGGACAACCGGGAGCAGTACTTC
CASSLEDNREQYF
>.|TRBD2|TRBV5-4|TRBJ2-7
TGTGCCAGCAGCTGGCGGGGGGCCGTCAACGAGCAGTATTTC
CASSWRGAVNEQYF